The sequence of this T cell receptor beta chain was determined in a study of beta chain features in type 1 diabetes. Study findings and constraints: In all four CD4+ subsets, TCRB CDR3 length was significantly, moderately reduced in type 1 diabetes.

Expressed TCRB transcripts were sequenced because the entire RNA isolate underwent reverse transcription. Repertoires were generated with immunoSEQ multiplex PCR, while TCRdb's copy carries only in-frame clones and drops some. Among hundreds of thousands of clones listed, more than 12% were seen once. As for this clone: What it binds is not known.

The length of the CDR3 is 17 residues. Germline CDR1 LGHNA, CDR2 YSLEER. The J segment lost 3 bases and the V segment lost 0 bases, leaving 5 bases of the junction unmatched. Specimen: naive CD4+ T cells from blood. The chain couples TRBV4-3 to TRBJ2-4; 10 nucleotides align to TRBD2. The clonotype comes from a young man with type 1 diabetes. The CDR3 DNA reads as TGCGCCAGCAGCCAAGATGGACTAGCGGATAGCAAAAACATTCAGTACTTC. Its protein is CASSQDGLADSKNIQYF.